In its sample, the clone carrying this TCR beta chain was seen many times. Its target is not known. The data derive from a study of tumor-infiltrating lymphocytes in primary liver carcinoma. Overall study context: Productive TCRbeta reads per sample were roughly 3.65 to 8 million, not differing by tissue.

The CDR3 covers 18 residues. CDR1 and CDR2 (germline): MGHRA, YSYEKL. The junction had 12 bases not matched to a gene; V was cut back by 1 base and J by 4 bases. Overall study results and limits: For tumor-adjacent and tumor-blood pairs, overlap was less than that seen for tumor region pairs.

The input was 500 ng total RNA; TCR beta cDNA was made from it with a constant-region primer. Employing slightly modified ARM-PCR, three nested multiplex PCR rounds were run, and these gave rise to the TCR beta libraries. TRBV1-TRBV30 forward and Cbeta reverse primers drove the first two roughly 10-cycle rounds. Using its own MiXCR run on the multiplex PCR reads, TCRdb lists one record per CDR3 protein. The sample lists about 200,000 distinct CDR3 sequences, 65% occurring once. Unsorted whole blood supplied the RNA, and germline DNA was extracted too. Those patients suffered from chronic HBV infection and were treatment-naive.

The source is an older woman with primary liver carcinoma and hepatitis B virus infection. The sequenced sample consisted of peripheral blood. The rearrangement joins TRBV4-1 to TRBJ2-5; 10 bases map to TRBD1. This chain's CDR3 is CASSQVLVSTGGIETQYF. The CDR3 DNA follows: TGCGCCAGCAGCCAAGTGTTGGTCTCGACAGGGGGCATAGAGACCCAGTACTTC.